This TCR beta chain was observed in a study of T cell responses to AZD1222 COVID-19 vaccine. The CDR3 extends over 14 amino acids. Germline V gene sequence: CDR1 SNHLY, CDR2 FYNNEI. The V end was cut by 0 bases, the J end by 6 bases, with 11 bases between. Study observations and caveats: AZD1222 recipients seropositive at baseline numbered only 5 to 7. Every sample of the repertoires postdated the peak T cell response. Unmutated variant regions reportedly attract nearly half of all spike-specific TCRs.

This clone was found once. Antigen specificity is unknown. Repertoires were generated with immunoSEQ multiplex PCR, while TCRdb's copy carries only in-frame clones and drops some. The sample consists of approximately 100,000 clones, 89% of them appearing once. Sample: peripheral blood, taken on day 0 of MenACWY control vaccination. The chain couples TRBV2 to TRBJ1-2, with D possibly TRBD1 on 6 matching bases. This receptor was obtained from an adult in good health. CDR3 protein: CASSEAPGVDGYTF. CDR3 nucleotide sequence: TGTGCCAGCAGTGAAGCTCCAGGGGTTGATGGCTACACCTTC.